This T cell receptor beta chain was documented in a study of response to subunit inactivated influenza vaccine. Regarding the study as a whole: The study's authors posited that every seasonal influenza vaccination enlists few new T cells.

V lost 4 bases to trimming and J lost 1 base, with 4 bases between them. CDR3 length equals 12 residues. This clonotype was seen many times. Its antigen is undetermined. Each CDR3 protein is one row after TCRdb ran MiXCR on the RT-PCR reads. The sample lists about 800,000 distinct CDR3 sequences, approximately 21% occurring once. Here the sequenced sample was PBMCs from blood, taken more than 4 days after vaccination. The source is a man aged 45-65 years who received an inactivated influenza vaccine. This rearrangement joins TRBV12-3 or TRBV12-4 to TRBJ2-5, with D unclear. CDR3 bases: TGTGCCAGCAGTTCCGGCCAAGAGACCCAGTACTTC. It codes for CASSSGQETQYF.